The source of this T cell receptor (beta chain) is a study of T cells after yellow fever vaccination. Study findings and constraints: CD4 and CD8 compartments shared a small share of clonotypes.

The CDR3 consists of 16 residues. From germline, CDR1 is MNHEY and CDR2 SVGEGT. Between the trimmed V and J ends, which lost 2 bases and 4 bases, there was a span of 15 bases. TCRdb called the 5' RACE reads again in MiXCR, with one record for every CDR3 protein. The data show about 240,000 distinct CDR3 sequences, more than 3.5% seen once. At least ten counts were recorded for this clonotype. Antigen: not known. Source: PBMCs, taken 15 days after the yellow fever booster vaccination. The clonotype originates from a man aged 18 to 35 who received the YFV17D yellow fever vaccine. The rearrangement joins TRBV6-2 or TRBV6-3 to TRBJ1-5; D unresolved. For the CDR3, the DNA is TGTGCCAGCAGTTACGGAGGAGGGCCTTTGAATCAGCCCCAGCATTTT. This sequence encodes CASSYGGGPLNQPQHF.